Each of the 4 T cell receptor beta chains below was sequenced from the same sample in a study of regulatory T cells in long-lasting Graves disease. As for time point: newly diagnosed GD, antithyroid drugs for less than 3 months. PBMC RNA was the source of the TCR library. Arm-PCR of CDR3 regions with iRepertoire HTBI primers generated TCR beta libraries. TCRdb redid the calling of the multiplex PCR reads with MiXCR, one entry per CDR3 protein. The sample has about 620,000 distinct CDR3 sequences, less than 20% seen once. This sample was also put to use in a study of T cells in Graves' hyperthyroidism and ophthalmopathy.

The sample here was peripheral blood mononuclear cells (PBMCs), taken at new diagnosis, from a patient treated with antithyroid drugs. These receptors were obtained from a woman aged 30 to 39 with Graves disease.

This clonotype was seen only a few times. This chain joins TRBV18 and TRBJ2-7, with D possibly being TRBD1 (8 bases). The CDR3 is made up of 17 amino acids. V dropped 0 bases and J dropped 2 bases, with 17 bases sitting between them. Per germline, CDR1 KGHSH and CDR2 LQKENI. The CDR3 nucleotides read TGTGCCAGCTCACCACCGCGGGGGACAGGACCTACCTACGAGCAGTACTTC. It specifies CASSPPRGTGPTYEQYF.

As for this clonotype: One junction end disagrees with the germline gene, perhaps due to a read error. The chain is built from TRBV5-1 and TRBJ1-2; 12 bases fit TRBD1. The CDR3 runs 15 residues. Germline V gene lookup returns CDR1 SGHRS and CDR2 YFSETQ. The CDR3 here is CTSSPGTGGGYGYTF. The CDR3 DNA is TGCACCAGCAGCCCGGGGACAGGGGGCGGTTATGGCTACACCTTC. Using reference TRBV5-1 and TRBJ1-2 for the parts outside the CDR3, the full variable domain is KAGVTQTPRYLIKTRGQQVTLSCSPISGHRSVSWYQQTPGQGLQFLFEYFSETQRNKGNFPGRFSGRQFSNSRSEMNVSTLELGDSALYLCTSSPGTGGGYGYTFGSGTRLTVV.

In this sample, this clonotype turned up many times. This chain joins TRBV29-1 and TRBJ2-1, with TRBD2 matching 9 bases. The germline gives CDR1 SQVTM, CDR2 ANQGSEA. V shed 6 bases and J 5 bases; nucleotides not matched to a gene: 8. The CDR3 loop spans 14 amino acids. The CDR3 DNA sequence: TGCAGCGTAGCCGGGACTAGCAGCAACAATGAGCAGTTCTTC. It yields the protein CSVAGTSSNNEQFF.

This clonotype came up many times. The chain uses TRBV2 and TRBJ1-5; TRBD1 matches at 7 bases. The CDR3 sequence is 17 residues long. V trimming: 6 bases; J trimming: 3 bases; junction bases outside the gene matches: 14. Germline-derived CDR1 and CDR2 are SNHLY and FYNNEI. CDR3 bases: TGTGCCAGCAGCCACAGGGGATCGCAGGTATTCAATCAGCCCCAGCATTTT. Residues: CASSHRGSQVFNQPQHF.